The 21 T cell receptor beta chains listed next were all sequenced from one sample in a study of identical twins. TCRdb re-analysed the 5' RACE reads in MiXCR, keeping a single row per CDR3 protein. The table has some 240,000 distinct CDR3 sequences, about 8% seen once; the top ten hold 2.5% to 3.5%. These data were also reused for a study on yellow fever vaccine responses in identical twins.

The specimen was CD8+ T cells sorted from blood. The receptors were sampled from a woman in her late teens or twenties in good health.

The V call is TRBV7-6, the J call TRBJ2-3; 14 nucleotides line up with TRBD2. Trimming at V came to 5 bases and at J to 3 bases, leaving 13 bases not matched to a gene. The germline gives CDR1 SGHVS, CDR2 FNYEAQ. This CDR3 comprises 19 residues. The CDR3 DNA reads TGTGCCAGCAGCCGAACCGGGACTAGCGGGGGCCTGAGTACAGATACGCAGTATTTT. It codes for CASSRTGTSGGLSTDTQYF.

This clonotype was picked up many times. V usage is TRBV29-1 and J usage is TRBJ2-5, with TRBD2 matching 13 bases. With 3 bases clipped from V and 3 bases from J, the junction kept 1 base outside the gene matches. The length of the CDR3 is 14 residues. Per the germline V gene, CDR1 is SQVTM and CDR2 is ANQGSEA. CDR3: CSVDGLAGEETQYF. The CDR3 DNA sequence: TGCAGCGTTGATGGACTAGCGGGAGAAGAGACCCAGTACTTC.

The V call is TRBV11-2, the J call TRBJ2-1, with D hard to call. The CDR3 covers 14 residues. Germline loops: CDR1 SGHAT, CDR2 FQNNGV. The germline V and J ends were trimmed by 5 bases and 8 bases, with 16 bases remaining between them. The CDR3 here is CASSPAAPLDEQFF. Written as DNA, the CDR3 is TGTGCCAGCAGCCCCGCCGCCCCCTTAGATGAGCAGTTCTTC.

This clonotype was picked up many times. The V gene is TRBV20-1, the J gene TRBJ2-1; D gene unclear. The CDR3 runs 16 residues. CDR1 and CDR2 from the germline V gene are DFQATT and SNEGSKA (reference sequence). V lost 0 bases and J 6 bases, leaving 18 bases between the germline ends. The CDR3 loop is CSARDPLVSLSNEQFF. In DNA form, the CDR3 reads TGCAGTGCTAGAGATCCCCTAGTGAGTCTCTCCAATGAGCAGTTCTTC.

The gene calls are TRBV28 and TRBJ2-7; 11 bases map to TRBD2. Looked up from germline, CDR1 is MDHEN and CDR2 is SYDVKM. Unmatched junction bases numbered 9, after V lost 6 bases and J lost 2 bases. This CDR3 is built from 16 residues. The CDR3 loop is CASSPEMTSGTYEQYF. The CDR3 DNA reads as TGTGCCAGCAGCCCCGAGATGACTAGCGGGACCTACGAGCAGTACTTC. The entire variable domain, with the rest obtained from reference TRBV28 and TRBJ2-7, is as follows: DVKVTQSSRYLVKRTGEKVFLECVQDMDHENMFWYRQDPGLGLRLIYFSYDVKMKEKGDIPEGYSVSREKKERFSLILESASTNQTSMYLCASSPEMTSGTYEQYFGPGTRLTVT.

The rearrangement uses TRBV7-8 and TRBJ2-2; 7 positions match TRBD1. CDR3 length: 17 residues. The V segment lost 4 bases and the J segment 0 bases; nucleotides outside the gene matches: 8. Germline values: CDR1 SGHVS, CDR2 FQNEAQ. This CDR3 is CASSSRPGQTNTGELFF. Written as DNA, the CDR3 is TGTGCCAGCAGCTCGCGACCGGGACAGACGAACACCGGGGAGCTGTTTTTT. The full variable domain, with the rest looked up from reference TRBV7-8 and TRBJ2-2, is GAGVSQSPRYKVAKRGQDVALRCDPISGHVSLFWYQQALGQGPEFLTYFQNEAQLDKSGLPSDRFFAERPEGSVSTLKIQRTQQEDSAVYLCASSSRPGQTNTGELFFGEGSRLTVL.

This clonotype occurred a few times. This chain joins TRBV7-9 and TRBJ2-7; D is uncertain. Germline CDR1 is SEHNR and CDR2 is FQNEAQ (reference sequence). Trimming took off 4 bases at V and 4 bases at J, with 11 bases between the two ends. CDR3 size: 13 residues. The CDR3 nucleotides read TGTGCCAGCAGCTCCCCTAACGAATACGAGCAGTACTTC. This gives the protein CASSSPNEYEQYF.

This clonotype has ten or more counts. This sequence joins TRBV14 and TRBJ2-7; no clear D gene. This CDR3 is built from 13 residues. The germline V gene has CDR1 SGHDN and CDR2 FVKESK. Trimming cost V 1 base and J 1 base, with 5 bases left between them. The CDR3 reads CASSQGISYEQYF. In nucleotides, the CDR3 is TGTGCCAGCAGCCAAGGCATTTCCTACGAGCAGTACTTC. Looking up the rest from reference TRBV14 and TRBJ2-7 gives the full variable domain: EAGVTQFPSHSVIEKGQTVTLRCDPISGHDNLYWYRRVMGKEIKFLLHFVKESKQDESGMPNNRFLAERTGGTYSTLKVQPAELEDSGVYFCASSQGISYEQYFGPGTRLTVT.

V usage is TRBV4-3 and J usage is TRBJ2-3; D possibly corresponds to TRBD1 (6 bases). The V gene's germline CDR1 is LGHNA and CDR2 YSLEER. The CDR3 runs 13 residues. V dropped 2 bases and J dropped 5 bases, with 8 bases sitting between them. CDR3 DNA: TGCGCCAGCAGCCAACGCAGGGGAGATACGCAGTATTTT. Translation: CASSQRRGDTQYF.

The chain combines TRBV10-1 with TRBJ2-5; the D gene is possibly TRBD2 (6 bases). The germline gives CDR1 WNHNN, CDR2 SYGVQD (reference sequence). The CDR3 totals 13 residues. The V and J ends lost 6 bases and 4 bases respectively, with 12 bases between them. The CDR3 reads CASRGRLGETQYF. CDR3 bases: TGCGCCAGCAGAGGGAGGTTAGGAGAGACCCAGTACTTC.

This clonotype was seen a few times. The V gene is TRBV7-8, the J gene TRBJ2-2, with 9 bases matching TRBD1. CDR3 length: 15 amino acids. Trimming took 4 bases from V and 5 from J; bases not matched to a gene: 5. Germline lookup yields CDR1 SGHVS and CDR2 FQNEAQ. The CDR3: CASSSLTGGTGELFF. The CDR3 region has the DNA TGTGCCAGCAGCTCACTGACAGGGGGGACCGGGGAGCTGTTTTTT. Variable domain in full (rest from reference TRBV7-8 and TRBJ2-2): GAGVSQSPRYKVAKRGQDVALRCDPISGHVSLFWYQQALGQGPEFLTYFQNEAQLDKSGLPSDRFFAERPEGSVSTLKIQRTQQEDSAVYLCASSSLTGGTGELFFGEGSRLTVL.

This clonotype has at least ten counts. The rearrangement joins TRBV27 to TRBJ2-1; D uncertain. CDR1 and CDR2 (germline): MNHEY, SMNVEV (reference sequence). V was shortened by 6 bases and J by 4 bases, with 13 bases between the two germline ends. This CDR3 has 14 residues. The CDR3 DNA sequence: TGTGCCAGCAGCCCTTTGTGGGGTTACAATGAGCAGTTCTTC. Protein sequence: CASSPLWGYNEQFF.

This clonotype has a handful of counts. The chain's CDR3 is CASRKGQKSAWELFF. CDR3 coding DNA: TGTGCCAGCAGGAAGGGACAGAAATCTGCTTGGGAGCTGTTTTTT. The chain uses TRBV7-9 and TRBJ2-2; 7 bases fit TRBD1. In germline, CDR1 is SEHNR, CDR2 FQNEAQ (reference sequence). CDR3 length equals 15 residues. The ends lost 6 bases at V and 9 bases at J; junction bases unmatched: 13.

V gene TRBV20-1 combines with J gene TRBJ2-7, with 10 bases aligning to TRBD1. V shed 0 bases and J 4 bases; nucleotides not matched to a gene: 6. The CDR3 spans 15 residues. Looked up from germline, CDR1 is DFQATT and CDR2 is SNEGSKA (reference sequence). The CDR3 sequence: CSARDADRGHYEQYF. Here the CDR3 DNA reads TGCAGTGCTAGAGATGCCGACAGGGGGCATTACGAGCAGTACTTC.

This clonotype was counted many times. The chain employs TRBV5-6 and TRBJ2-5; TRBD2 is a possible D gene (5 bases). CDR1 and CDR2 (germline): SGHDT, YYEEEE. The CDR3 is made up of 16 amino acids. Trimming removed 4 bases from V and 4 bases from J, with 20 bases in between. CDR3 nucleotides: TGTGCCAGCAGCGGCCCGGACTCGGGATTTTTAGAGACCCAGTACTTC. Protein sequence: CASSGPDSGFLETQYF.

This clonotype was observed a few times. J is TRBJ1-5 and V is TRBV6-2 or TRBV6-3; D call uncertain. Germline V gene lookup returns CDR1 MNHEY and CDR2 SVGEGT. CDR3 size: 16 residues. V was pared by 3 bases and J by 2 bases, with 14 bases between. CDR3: CASSYLRVWGNQPQHF. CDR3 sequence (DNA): TGTGCCAGCAGTTATTTAAGGGTATGGGGCAATCAGCCCCAGCATTTT.

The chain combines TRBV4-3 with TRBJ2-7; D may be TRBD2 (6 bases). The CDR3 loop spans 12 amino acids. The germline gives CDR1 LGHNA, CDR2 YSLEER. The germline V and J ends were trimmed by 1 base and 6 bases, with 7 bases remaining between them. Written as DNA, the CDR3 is TGCGCCAGCAGCCAAGGCGGGGCCGAGCAGTACTTC. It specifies CASSQGGAEQYF.

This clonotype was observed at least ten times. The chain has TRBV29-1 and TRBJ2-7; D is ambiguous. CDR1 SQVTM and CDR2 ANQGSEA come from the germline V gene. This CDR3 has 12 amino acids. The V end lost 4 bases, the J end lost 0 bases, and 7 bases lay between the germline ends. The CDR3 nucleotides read TGCAGCGTTGCATCATTCTCCTACGAGCAGTACTTC. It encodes CSVASFSYEQYF.

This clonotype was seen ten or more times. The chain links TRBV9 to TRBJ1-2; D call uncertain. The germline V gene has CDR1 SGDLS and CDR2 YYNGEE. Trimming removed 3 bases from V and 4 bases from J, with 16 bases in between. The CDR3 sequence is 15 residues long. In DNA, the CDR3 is TGTGCCAGCAGCGCTCCCTGGGAGGAGCCCTATGGCTACACCTTC. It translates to CASSAPWEEPYGYTF.

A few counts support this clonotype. The CDR3 coding sequence is TGCAGCGTTGAGGGGGGACAGCAGAACACTGAAGCTTTCTTT. Translation: CSVEGGQQNTEAFF. V usage is TRBV29-1 and J usage is TRBJ1-1, with TRBD1 matching over 7 bases. The J segment lost 1 base and the V segment lost 3 bases, leaving 5 bases of the junction unmatched. This CDR3 contains 14 residues. Germline-derived CDR1 and CDR2 are SQVTM and ANQGSEA. The entire variable domain, with the rest obtained from reference TRBV29-1 and TRBJ1-1, is as follows: SAVISQKPSRDICQRGTSLTIQCQVDSQVTMMFWYRQQPGQSLTLIATANQGSEATYESGFVIDKFPISRPNLTFSTLTVSNMSPEDSSIYLCSVEGGQQNTEAFFGQGTRLTVV.

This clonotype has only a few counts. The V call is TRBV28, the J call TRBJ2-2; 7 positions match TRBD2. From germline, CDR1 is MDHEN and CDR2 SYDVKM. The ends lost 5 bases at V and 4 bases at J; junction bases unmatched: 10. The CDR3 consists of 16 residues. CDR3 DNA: TGTGCCAGCAGTCCGAAACTAGCGTCGAGCACCGGGGAGCTGTTTTTT. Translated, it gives CASSPKLASSTGELFF.